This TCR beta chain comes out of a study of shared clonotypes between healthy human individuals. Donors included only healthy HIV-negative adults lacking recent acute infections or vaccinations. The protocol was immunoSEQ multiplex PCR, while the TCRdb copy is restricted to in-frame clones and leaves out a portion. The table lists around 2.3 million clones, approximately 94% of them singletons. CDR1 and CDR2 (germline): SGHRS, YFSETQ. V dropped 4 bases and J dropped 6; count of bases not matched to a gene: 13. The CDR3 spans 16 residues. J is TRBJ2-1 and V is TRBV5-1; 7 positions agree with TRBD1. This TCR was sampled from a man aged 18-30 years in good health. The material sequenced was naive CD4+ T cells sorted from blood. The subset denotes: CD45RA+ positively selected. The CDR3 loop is CASSRLGQLTLNEQFF. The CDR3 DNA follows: TGCGCCAGCAGCAGGTTGGGACAGCTAACCCTCAATGAGCAGTTCTTC. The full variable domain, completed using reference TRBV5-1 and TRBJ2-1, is KAGVTQTPRYLIKTRGQQVTLSCSPISGHRSVSWYQQTPGQGLQFLFEYFSETQRNKGNFPGRFSGRQFSNSRSEMNVSTLELGDSALYLCASSRLGQLTLNEQFFGPGTRLTVL.